The 26 T cell receptor beta chains listed next were all sequenced from one sample in a study of blood T cells in healthy people across ages. For the second PCR, which ran for roughly 6 to 12 cycles, a sample-barcoded 5' primer and a J-beta primer mix were used. One entry per CDR3 protein, called by TCRdb with MiXCR from the 5' RACE reads. The sample holds about 1.5 million distinct CDR3 sequences; approximately 42% are singletons and the top ten take about 4%. Material for sequencing was blood. These TCRs come from a young woman in good health.

This clonotype showed up just a few times. The J gene is TRBJ2-3, the V gene TRBV29-1; 11 positions match TRBD2. Trimming removed 7 bases from V and 5 bases from J; junction bases left unmatched: 11. The CDR3 has 15 residues. Germline CDR1 reads SQVTM; CDR2 reads ANQGSEA. The CDR3 loop reads CSAGLAGGIVDTQYF. CDR3 coding DNA: TGCAGCGCTGGGCTAGCGGGGGGAATAGTAGATACGCAGTATTTT.

A few counts support this clonotype. The V call is TRBV15, the J call TRBJ2-1, with TRBD1 identical over 10 bases. This CDR3 has 16 residues. Trimming cost V 2 bases and J 4 bases; bases outside gene matches: 5. CDR1 is LNHNV and CDR2 is YYDKDF in the germline V gene (reference sequence). The CDR3 bases are TGTGCCACCAGCAGACAGGGGACAGGGGTTTACAATGAGCAGTTCTTC. Translated: CATSRQGTGVYNEQFF.

The chain's CDR3 is CASSLAETGTDTQYF. In DNA form, the CDR3 reads TGTGCCAGCAGCTTAGCGGAGACAGGAACAGATACGCAGTATTTT. The rearrangement joins TRBV11-2 to TRBJ2-3; weak D call: TRBD1 (6 bases). Germline V gene data show CDR1 as SGHAT and CDR2 as FQNNGV. CDR3 length equals 15 residues. The germline V and J ends were trimmed by 1 base and 3 bases, with 11 bases remaining between them.

Here the CDR3 reads CASSQSGVGGYTF. For the CDR3, the DNA is TGTGCCAGCAGCCAAAGCGGGGTTGGTGGCTACACCTTC. The genes are TRBV3-1 and TRBJ1-2, with D hard to call. V gave up 2 bases and J gave up 7 bases, with 11 bases separating them. The length of the CDR3 is 13 residues. CDR1 LGHDT and CDR2 YNNKEL come from the germline V gene (reference sequence).

This chain uses TRBV27 with TRBJ2-7; D could derive from TRBD1 or TRBD2 (5 bases each). The CDR3 runs 13 residues. Germline V gives CDR1 MNHEY, CDR2 SMNVEV (reference sequence). Deletions cut 8 bases from V and 7 bases from J, with 18 bases between. The DNA of the CDR3 is TGTGCCAGCGCGGTGGGGACCAACAATGAGCAGTACTTC. It specifies CASAVGTNNEQYF.

The rearrangement joins TRBV7-2 to TRBJ1-5; 8 bases map to TRBD1. J was trimmed by 6 bases and V by 1 base; bases with no gene match: 5. This CDR3 has 15 amino acids. Germline V gene lookup returns CDR1 SGHTA and CDR2 FQGNSA. CDR3 bases: TGTGCCAGCAGCTTAGTTTCAGGGGGCGGTCAGCCCCAGCATTTT. This gives the protein CASSLVSGGGQPQHF. Full variable domain (missing parts from reference TRBV7-2 and TRBJ1-5): GAGVSQSPSNKVTEKGKDVELRCDPISGHTALYWYRQSLGQGLEFLIYFQGNSAPDKSGLPSDRFSAERTGGSVSTLTIQRTQQEDSAVYLCASSLVSGGGQPQHFGDGTRLSIL.

V gene TRBV27 combines with J gene TRBJ2-2; tentative D call: TRBD1 (6 bases). Per the germline V gene, CDR1 is MNHEY and CDR2 is SMNVEV (reference sequence). The CDR3 runs to 13 residues. V gave up 4 bases and J gave up 5 bases, with 8 bases separating them. The CDR3 sequence is CASSYQGTGELFF. The CDR3 nucleotides read TGTGCCAGCAGTTACCAGGGGACCGGGGAGCTGTTTTTT.

This clonotype was found a few times. The V gene is TRBV4-3, the J gene TRBJ2-1; D call uncertain. V lost 0 bases, J lost 6 bases, and 6 bases lay in between. The CDR3 has 13 residues. Germline CDR1 reads LGHNA; CDR2 reads YSLEER. The CDR3 nucleotides read TGCGCCAGCAGCCAAGATTACAGCAATGAGCAGTTCTTC. This encodes CASSQDYSNEQFF.

On this clonotype itself: At one boundary the junction diverges from the germline segment, which might be a read error. The V gene is TRBV14, the J gene TRBJ2-7; tentative D call: TRBD1 (5 bases). CDR3 length: 15 residues. Germline CDR1 reads SGHDN; CDR2 reads FVKESK. CDR3 residues: CASSQDPGAFYEQYF. CDR3 in DNA: TGTGCCAGCAGTCAAGATCCTGGGGCCTTCTACGAGCAGTACTTC. Full variable domain (rest looked up from reference TRBV14 and TRBJ2-7): EAGVTQFPSHSVIEKGQTVTLRCDPISGHDNLYWYRRVMGKEIKFLLHFVKESKQDESGMPNNRFLAERTGGTYSTLKVQPAELEDSGVYFCASSQDPGAFYEQYFGPGTRLTVT.

This sequence joins TRBV7-6 and TRBJ2-3; tentatively, D is TRBD2 (5 bases). The CDR3 runs 14 residues. Germline V gives CDR1 SGHVS, CDR2 FNYEAQ. V lost 1 base to trimming and J lost 5 bases, with 10 bases between them. The CDR3 region has the DNA TGTGCCAGCAGCTTAGTGACTACTCAAGATACGCAGTATTTT. This codes for CASSLVTTQDTQYF.

Only a few counts were recorded for this clonotype. The V and J genes are TRBV5-1 and TRBJ2-1, with TRBD2 identical over 14 bases. CDR1 SGHRS and CDR2 YFSETQ come from the germline V gene. The length of the CDR3 is 16 residues. V dropped 2 bases and J dropped 9; count of bases not matched to a gene: 7. This CDR3 reads CASSLQTSGGVGEQFF. CDR3 coding DNA: TGCGCCAGCAGCTTACAGACTAGCGGGGGGGTTGGTGAGCAGTTCTTC.

This clonotype was counted a few times. The rearrangement uses TRBV27 and TRBJ2-3, with no clear D. The V and J ends lost 3 bases and 10 bases respectively, with 8 bases between them. The germline CDR1 and CDR2 sequences are MNHEY and SMNVEV (reference sequence). CDR3 length: 11 amino acids. CDR3 DNA sequence: TGTGCCAGCAGTTTTAGGGAATCGCAGTATTTT. It translates to CASSFRESQYF.

A few counts support this clonotype. The chain couples TRBV5-1 to TRBJ2-3; D gene ambiguous. In germline, CDR1 is SGHRS, CDR2 YFSETQ. The CDR3 has 14 residues. The V gene lost 2 bases and the J gene lost 3 bases, with 10 bases spanning the gap. In nucleotides, the CDR3 is TGCGCCAGCAGCTTAATACGGCCGACAGATACGCAGTATTTT. This gives the protein CASSLIRPTDTQYF. Full variable domain (remainder filled in from reference TRBV5-1 and TRBJ2-3): KAGVTQTPRYLIKTRGQQVTLSCSPISGHRSVSWYQQTPGQGLQFLFEYFSETQRNKGNFPGRFSGRQFSNSRSEMNVSTLELGDSALYLCASSLIRPTDTQYFGPGTRLTVL.

The rearrangement joins TRBV4-3 to TRBJ2-3; 10 bases agree with TRBD2. Germline CDR1 LGHNA, CDR2 YSLEER. CDR3 size: 19 residues. Losses at the gene ends were 0 bases for V and 2 bases for J; bases not matched to a gene: 11. In nucleotides, the CDR3 is TGCGCCAGCAGCCAAGAAGTAGCGGGGGGCCGCATAACCACAGATACGCAGTATTTT. This codes for CASSQEVAGGRITTDTQYF.

In its sample, this clonotype was seen many times. The V call is TRBV29-1, the J call TRBJ2-3; a weak D match, TRBD1 (5 bases). This CDR3 contains 14 residues. Germline loops: CDR1 SQVTM, CDR2 ANQGSEA. V lost 5 bases to trimming and J lost 0 bases, with 12 bases between them. The CDR3 DNA is TGCAGCGTTATATCAGGGCGTAGCACAGATACGCAGTATTTT. Its protein is CSVISGRSTDTQYF.

At least ten counts were recorded for this clonotype. This chain joins TRBV10-3 and TRBJ1-6; maybe TRBD1 (6 bases). This CDR3 comprises 13 residues. The V and J ends lost 7 bases and 5 bases respectively, with 9 bases between them. Germline CDR1 reads ENHRY; CDR2 reads SYGVKD. The CDR3 loop is CAIKRTDNSPLHF. The CDR3 coding sequence is TGTGCCATCAAAAGGACAGATAATTCACCCCTCCACTTT.

The V gene is TRBV13, the J gene TRBJ2-3; a possible D gene is TRBD1 (6 bases). V shed 4 bases and J shed 7 bases, with 15 bases lying between them. The CDR3 has 14 residues. Germline CDR1 is PRHDT and CDR2 is FYEKMQ (reference sequence). CDR3 nucleotides: TGTGCCAGCAGCTCCCAGGACAGAGCGAATACGCAGTATTTT. Protein sequence: CASSSQDRANTQYF.

A few counts support this clonotype. The genes are TRBV7-8 and TRBJ1-5; 9 bases fit TRBD1. J lost 5 bases, V lost 0 bases, and 8 bases had no gene match. The germline V gene has CDR1 SGHVS and CDR2 FQNEAQ. This CDR3 spans 17 amino acids. CDR3 sequence reads: CASSLARTGALYQPQHF. As DNA, the CDR3 is TGTGCCAGCAGCTTAGCTCGGACAGGGGCCCTCTATCAGCCCCAGCATTTT. Combining the CDR3 with reference TRBV7-8 and TRBJ1-5 gives the whole variable domain GAGVSQSPRYKVAKRGQDVALRCDPISGHVSLFWYQQALGQGPEFLTYFQNEAQLDKSGLPSDRFFAERPEGSVSTLKIQRTQQEDSAVYLCASSLARTGALYQPQHFGDGTRLSIL.

This chain uses TRBV2 with TRBJ1-1, with D possibly matching TRBD1 (6 bases). V dropped 11 bases and J dropped 4 bases, with 23 bases sitting between them. The germline V gene has CDR1 SNHLY and CDR2 FYNNEI. The CDR3 has 15 residues. As DNA, the CDR3 is TGTGCCGGAACAGGGAATACCCCCAGGGCCACTGAAGCTTTCTTT. Translating it yields CAGTGNTPRATEAFF.

In this sample, this clonotype turned up a few times. This chain uses TRBV12-3 or TRBV12-4 with TRBJ1-5; D not certain. The CDR3 sequence is 17 residues long. Between the trimmed V and J ends, which lost 3 bases and 1 base, there was a span of 16 bases. CDR3 sequence reads: CASSFLVGRISNQPQHF. The CDR3 region has the DNA TGTGCCAGCAGTTTTTTGGTCGGGAGGATAAGCAATCAGCCCCAGCATTTT.

The chain carries TRBV7-2 and TRBJ1-1; no clear D gene. Germline V lookup: CDR1 SGHTA, CDR2 FQGNSA. V lost 4 bases, J lost 5 bases, and 14 bases lay in between. This CDR3 region has 14 residues. The CDR3 sequence: CASSSKTWLTEAFF. As DNA, the CDR3 is TGTGCCAGCAGCTCAAAAACCTGGCTTACTGAAGCTTTCTTT.

This clonotype has only a few counts. V gene TRBV6-2 or TRBV6-3 combines with J gene TRBJ2-4; 11 positions match TRBD2. The J call may be wrong; the DNA end is better matched by TRBJ2-7. Germline CDR1 MNHEY, CDR2 SVGEGT. The CDR3 is 15 residues long. The DNA for the CDR3 is TGTGCCAGCAGTTCCAGTACTAGCGGGGGCGTCGAGCAGTACTTC. It codes for CASSSSTSGGVEQYF.

The chain is built from TRBV7-2 and TRBJ2-1; a weak D match, TRBD2 (7 bases). V was pared by 6 bases and J by 10 bases, with 16 bases between. The CDR3 length is 13 residues. Germline V gene sequence: CDR1 SGHTA, CDR2 FQGNSA. In nucleotides, the CDR3 is TGTGCCAGCAGGGGAGGGGGTACAGGCGAGCAGTTCTTC. It is translated as CASRGGGTGEQFF.

This clonotype was counted at least ten times. V usage is TRBV12-3 or TRBV12-4 and J usage is TRBJ2-3, with 7 nucleotides matching TRBD1. J was trimmed by 3 bases and V by 6 bases; bases with no gene match: 12. The CDR3 is 16 amino acids. CDR3 in amino acids: CASSSPDRTGTDTQYF. The CDR3 DNA is TGTGCCAGCAGCTCACCGGACAGGACGGGGACAGATACGCAGTATTTT.

There are many counts of this clonotype. The rearrangement uses TRBV4-3 and TRBJ2-7, with D perhaps TRBD2 (5 bases). Trimming left V 0 bases short and J 1 base short, with 13 bases between. Germline lookup yields CDR1 LGHNA and CDR2 YSLEER. The CDR3 spans 16 residues. The CDR3: CASSQDMASGSYEQYF. The CDR3 DNA reads as TGCGCCAGCAGCCAAGATATGGCCAGCGGATCCTACGAGCAGTACTTC.

This chain joins TRBV29-1 and TRBJ2-5; TRBD1 matches 8 bases. Germline-derived CDR1 and CDR2 are SQVTM and ANQGSEA. The trim removed 3 bases at V and 11 bases at J, leaving 11 bases unmatched. The CDR3 is made up of 13 amino acids. The CDR3 reads CSVDSGQAYGQYF. The CDR3 nucleotides read TGCAGCGTTGATTCGGGACAGGCCTACGGGCAGTACTTC.